A selection of T cell receptor beta chains follows, all from one sample in a study of T cells in localized non-small cell lung cancer. TCRdb keeps only in-frame clones here, not all; method: immunoSEQ multiplex PCR. The sample yields fewer than 35,000 clones, around 90% seen once. The specimen comprised peripheral blood, sampled before any cancer treatment. The receptor set was obtained from an older female donor with stage I lung adenocarcinoma. Each CDR3 is given with its conserved first and last residue. The D gene is left open where the match is weak. Part of the rows lack a size; the others show once, few, many or a class for expanded clones.

j_gene | d_gene | v_gene | abundance | CDR3aa | CDR3nt
TRBJ2-5 | - | TRBV15 | few | CATSGDGGGETQYF | TGTGCCACCAGCGGAGATGGGGGTGGAGAGACCCAGTACTTC
TRBJ2-2 | TRBD2 | TRBV19 | - | CASNPLKTSGSTGELFF | TGTGCCAGTAACCCTCTGAAGACTAGCGGGAGTACCGGGGAGCTGTTTTTT
TRBJ1-4 | - | TRBV6-6 | - | CASSQDATNEKLFF | TGTGCCAGCAGTCAGGATGCAACTAATGAAAAACTGTTTTTT
TRBJ2-5 | TRBD1 | TRBV6-6 | - | CASSAGQGARETQYF | TGTGCCAGCAGCGCCGGACAGGGGGCTAGAGAGACCCAGTACTTC
TRBJ2-5 | - | TRBV18 | - | CASSASPAGRETQYF | TGTGCCAGCTCCGCGTCACCGGCAGGACGCGAGACCCAGTACTTC
TRBJ2-7 | - | TRBV6-5 | - | CASHAQGFYEQYF | TGTGCCAGCCACGCACAGGGTTTCTACGAGCAGTACTTC
TRBJ2-1 | - | TRBV4-3 | - | CASSQASGPLGNEQFF | TGCGCCAGCAGCCAAGCGAGCGGGCCCCTGGGGAATGAGCAGTTCTTC
TRBJ2-1 | TRBD2 | TRBV27 | - | CASRLAGATNEQFF | TGTGCCAGCCGTTTAGCGGGAGCAACCAATGAGCAGTTCTTC
TRBJ1-1 | - | TRBV25-1 | - | CASSEYEGTEAFF | TGTGCCAGCAGTGAATATGAGGGCACTGAAGCTTTCTTT
TRBJ1-5 | - | TRBV19 | - | CASSILAAGNQPQHF | TGTGCCAGTAGTATCTTGGCGGCAGGCAATCAGCCCCAGCATTTT
TRBJ2-7 | TRBD2 | TRBV2 | - | CASSGLAGYYEQYF | TGTGCCAGCAGCGGACTAGCGGGTTACTACGAGCAGTACTTC
TRBJ1-1 | - | TRBV20-1 | once | CSASSGTEAFF | TGCAGTGCTAGTAGCGGCACTGAAGCTTTCTTT
TRBJ1-1 | - | TRBV19 | few | CASSIDHVPGLATEAFF | TGTGCCAGTAGTATAGATCATGTCCCAGGGTTGGCCACTGAAGCTTTCTTT
TRBJ2-5 | - | TRBV6-5 | - | CASGRIQETQYF | TGTGCCAGCGGGAGGATCCAAGAGACCCAGTACTTC
TRBJ1-5 | TRBD1 | TRBV28 | - | CASSSRTGNQPQHF | TGTGCCAGCAGTTCAAGGACAGGGAATCAGCCCCAGCATTTT
TRBJ1-2 | - | TRBV6-1 | - | CASGNYGYTF | TGTGCCAGCGGAAACTATGGCTACACCTTC
TRBJ2-1 | - | TRBV7-2 | - | CASRRTREPLFNEQFF | TGTGCCAGCAGGCGGACCCGGGAGCCTCTCTTCAATGAGCAGTTCTTC
TRBJ2-2 | TRBD2 | TRBV4-3 | - | CASSQSGLGTGELFF | TGCGCCAGCAGCCAATCCGGACTAGGCACCGGGGAGCTGTTTTTT
TRBJ1-2 | - | TRBV5-6 | - | CASSPLPGARGDYGYTF | TGTGCCAGCAGCCCACTGCCCGGGGCCCGAGGGGACTATGGCTACACCTTC
TRBJ2-1 | - | TRBV4-1 | - | CASSLMTSSYNEQFF | TGCGCCAGCAGCCTCATGACTAGCTCCTACAATGAGCAGTTCTTC
TRBJ1-2 | - | TRBV5-5 | once | CASSLAGQIFYGYTF | TGTGCCAGCAGCTTGGCTGGACAGATCTTCTATGGCTACACCTTC
TRBJ1-1 | - | TRBV19 | - | CASSIPGENTEAFF | TGTGCCAGTAGTATTCCAGGGGAGAACACTGAAGCTTTCTTT
TRBJ2-2 | - | TRBV7-2 | - | CASSFSTGELFF | TGTGCCAGCAGCTTTTCCACCGGGGAGCTGTTTTTT
TRBJ2-2 | TRBD2 | TRBV10-1 | - | CASSESVAGDTGELFF | TGCGCCAGCAGTGAGTCGGTAGCGGGAGACACCGGGGAGCTGTTTTTT
TRBJ1-1 | - | TRBV19 | - | CASSIRANTEAFF | TGTGCCAGTAGTATAAGGGCGAACACTGAAGCTTTCTTT